These 25 T cell receptor beta chains originate from one sample sequenced in a study of monozygotic twins with inflammatory bowel disease. TCRdb re-called the 5' RACE reads; one entry per CDR3 protein, DNA not given. The sample yields a few hundred thousand distinct CDR3 sequences, of which the top ten take up 1.5% to 2%. The sequencing input was blood. Receptors originate from a human donor with ulcerative colitis or Crohn's disease, or a healthy co-twin of an affected twin (not recorded which).

This chain links TRBV18 with TRBJ2-1; TCRdb gives TRBD1 as the D gene, but with no DNA this cannot be confirmed. Germline assignment: CDR1 KGHSH and CDR2 LQKENI. The CDR3 loop spans 15 amino acids. The CDR3 sequence is CASSPPRQGSNEQFF.

The V and J genes are TRBV29-1 and TRBJ2-5; TCRdb's D call of TRBD1 is untestable without DNA. Germline CDR1 and CDR2: SQVTM and ANQGSEA. This CDR3 has 16 residues. The CDR3 reads CSGSGKPGQGKETQYF.

The V call is TRBV20-1, the J call TRBJ2-2; TCRdb outputs TRBD1, but without DNA this stays unchecked. CDR3 length equals 14 residues. The germline gives CDR1 DFQATT, CDR2 SNEGSKA (reference sequence). The CDR3 here is CSASGTAPTGELFF.

The rearrangement joins TRBV9 to TRBJ1-5; the TRBD1 assignment by TCRdb is unverifiable without DNA. The CDR3 is 15 residues long. Germline V gene lookup returns CDR1 SGDLS and CDR2 YYNGEE. CDR3 sequence reads: CASSVDLGEGQPQHF. The full variable domain, rest sourced from reference TRBV9 and TRBJ1-5, is DSGVTQTPKHLITATGQRVTLRCSPRSGDLSVYWYQQSLDQGLQFLIQYYNGEERAKGNILERFSAQQFPDLHSELNLSSLELGDSALYFCASSVDLGEGQPQHFGDGTRLSIL.

V usage is TRBV20-1 and J usage is TRBJ2-5; TCRdb reports TRBD2, a call that lacks DNA to check it against. The germline CDR1 and CDR2 sequences are DFQATT and SNEGSKA (reference sequence). The CDR3 runs to 15 residues. CDR3 loop: CSASGLAAYQETQYF.

J is TRBJ2-5 and V is TRBV4-1. The CDR3 runs 12 residues. Germline assignment: CDR1 MGHRA and CDR2 YSYEKL. This CDR3 is CASSQGQETQYF.

The chain's CDR3 is CASSPRGLAGGFSTDTQYF. The chain joins TRBV7-6 to TRBJ2-3; with no DNA, the TCRdb D assignment of TRBD2 cannot be verified. CDR1 and CDR2 (germline): SGHVS, FNYEAQ. The CDR3 length is 19 residues.

The J gene is TRBJ1-5, the V gene TRBV19; TCRdb picks TRBD1, but there is no DNA to check that call. CDR3 length: 15 residues. Germline V gives CDR1 LNHDA, CDR2 SQIVND (reference sequence). CDR3 sequence: CASSLGGTHHQPQHF.

This chain uses TRBV19 with TRBJ2-7; TCRdb selects TRBD2, and the lack of DNA leaves this call unchecked. The CDR3 totals 15 residues. The germline CDR1 and CDR2 sequences are LNHDA and SQIVND (reference sequence). CDR3 sequence reads: CASSPRSSGSYEQYF.

The chain is built from TRBV3-1 and TRBJ1-1; TCRdb indicates TRBD1, and absent DNA this call remains unverified. CDR1 and CDR2 (germline): LGHDT, YNNKEL (reference sequence). This CDR3 has 14 amino acids. The CDR3 reads CASSQAGGNTEAFF.

The rearrangement joins TRBV4-2 to TRBJ2-6; there is no DNA to check the TCRdb D call of TRBD1. Germline V lookup: CDR1 LGHNA, CDR2 YNFKEQ. The CDR3 runs 17 residues. This CDR3 reads CASSQVGGAHGANVLTF.

The rearrangement links TRBV5-5 to TRBJ1-1; TCRdb lists TRBD1, though no DNA is available to test this call. The CDR3 runs to 16 residues. Germline CDR1 and CDR2: SGHKS and YYEKEE (reference sequence). This CDR3 is CASSFRTGGMNTEAFF.

The rearrangement uses TRBV18 and TRBJ1-2; the D call from TCRdb, TRBD1, cannot be confirmed without DNA. CDR1 and CDR2 from the germline V gene are KGHSH and LQKENI. The CDR3 totals 14 residues. This CDR3 is CASSPGQGSHGYTF.

The chain couples TRBV12-3 or TRBV12-4 to TRBJ1-2; without DNA, the TCRdb call of TRBD1 cannot be checked. The CDR3 sequence is 17 residues long. CDR3 residues: CASSYRGNGRAEYGYTF.

The chain links TRBV5-1 to TRBJ1-2; no DNA is available, so the TRBD1 call from TCRdb remains unchecked. CDR3 size: 15 residues. Germline values: CDR1 SGHRS, CDR2 YFSETQ. The CDR3 loop is CASSLTGTRNYGYTF.

V is TRBV5-4 and J is TRBJ2-1; TCRdb's D call of TRBD1 is untestable without DNA. The length of the CDR3 is 15 residues. CDR1 is SGHNT, CDR2 YYREEE, per germline (reference sequence). The CDR3 loop reads CASTVDRGQYNEQFF. The whole variable domain, filled in from reference TRBV5-4 and TRBJ2-1, reads ETGVTQSPTHLIKTRGQQVTLRCSSQSGHNTVSWYQQALGQGPQFIFQYYREEENGRGNFPPRFSGLQFPNYSSELNVNALELDDSALYLCASTVDRGQYNEQFFGPGTRLTVL.

V is TRBV19 and J is TRBJ2-1. Germline loops: CDR1 LNHDA, CDR2 SQIVND (reference sequence). This CDR3 has 11 amino acids. The CDR3 spells CATQGNNEQFF.

The chain employs TRBV18 and TRBJ2-2. The V gene's germline CDR1 is KGHSH and CDR2 LQKENI. This CDR3 comprises 15 residues. CDR3 sequence: CASSPRSANSGELFF.

The chain combines TRBV5-1 with TRBJ2-4; TCRdb proposes TRBD1, but this gene call is untestable without DNA. CDR1 SGHRS and CDR2 YFSETQ come from the germline V gene. CDR3 length: 14 amino acids. The CDR3 reads CASSWAGVTDIQYF. Filled out from reference TRBV5-1 and TRBJ2-4, the complete variable domain reads KAGVTQTPRYLIKTRGQQVTLSCSPISGHRSVSWYQQTPGQGLQFLFEYFSETQRNKGNFPGRFSGRQFSNSRSEMNVSTLELGDSALYLCASSWAGVTDIQYFGAGTRLSVL.

The chain is built from TRBV29-1 and TRBJ2-2. Germline assignment: CDR1 SQVTM and CDR2 ANQGSEA. The CDR3 runs to 15 residues. The CDR3 reads CSVEVRGSRRGELFF.

This chain uses TRBV3-1 with TRBJ1-2. The CDR3 extends over 16 amino acids. Germline V gene lookup returns CDR1 LGHDT and CDR2 YNNKEL (reference sequence). This CDR3 is CASSQALGQKNYGYTF.

This chain links TRBV29-1 with TRBJ1-2; TCRdb proposes TRBD1, but this gene call is untestable without DNA. CDR1 is SQVTM and CDR2 is ANQGSEA in the germline V gene. The CDR3 loop spans 16 amino acids. This chain's CDR3 is CSGGETGTGAAYGYTF.

The rearrangement joins TRBV6-5 to TRBJ1-6. The CDR3 loop spans 18 amino acids. The germline V gene encodes CDR1 MNHEY and CDR2 SVGAGI. The CDR3 loop is CASSYSTASSSYNSPLHF.

CDR3 amino acids: CASSQGQGPYNEQFF. V gene TRBV4-1 combines with J gene TRBJ2-1; TCRdb picks TRBD1, but there is no DNA to check that call. In germline, CDR1 is MGHRA, CDR2 YSYEKL. CDR3 size: 15 residues.

J is TRBJ2-2 and V is TRBV19. The CDR3 contains 20 residues. Looked up from germline, CDR1 is LNHDA and CDR2 is SQIVND (reference sequence). The chain's CDR3 is CASSMISYRSTTTNTGELFF.